Listed here are 13 T cell receptor beta chains from one sample, sequenced in a study of blood T cell repertoires in COVID-19. Assay: immunoSEQ multiplex PCR; the TCRdb copy retains only in-frame clones and omits some. The sample lists 300,000 to 450,000 clones, 75% to 90% occurring once. The sequencing sample was made of peripheral blood. The receptors were sampled from a woman between 18 and 30 years old with acute or convalescent COVID-19.

The chain is built from TRBV30 and TRBJ1-5, with D perhaps matching TRBD1 (6 bases). This CDR3 spans 15 amino acids. CDR1 is GTSNPN, CDR2 SVGIG, per germline (reference sequence). With 0 bases removed from V and 1 base from J, the gap between germline ends came to 10 bases. As DNA, the CDR3 is TGTGCCTGGAGTGTGTATCAGGGGAGCAATCAGCCCCAGCATTTT. Translating it yields CAWSVYQGSNQPQHF.

The chain recombines TRBV4-1 with TRBJ2-3; 14 nucleotides align to TRBD2. This CDR3 spans 19 amino acids. Unmatched junction bases numbered 7, after V lost 2 bases and J lost 0 bases. Germline V gene data show CDR1 as MGHRA and CDR2 as YSYEKL. CDR3 region: CASSQKDRLAGGSTDTQYF. Written as DNA, the CDR3 is TGCGCCAGCAGCCAAAAAGACCGACTAGCGGGAGGGAGCACAGATACGCAGTATTTT.

The chain employs TRBV10-1 and TRBJ1-1; 7 nucleotides line up with TRBD1. In germline, CDR1 is WNHNN, CDR2 SYGVQD (reference sequence). With 0 bases clipped from V and 5 bases from J, the junction kept 6 bases outside the gene matches. The CDR3 contains 15 residues. The CDR3 region has the DNA TGCGCCAGCAGTGAGTCGAGACAGGGAAGTACTGAAGCTTTCTTT. Translating it yields CASSESRQGSTEAFF.

The chain combines TRBV15 with TRBJ2-2; D unclear. This CDR3 is 14 amino acids long. V was clipped by 3 bases and J by 7 bases, with 12 bases between them. Germline V lookup: CDR1 LNHNV, CDR2 YYDKDF (reference sequence). The CDR3 nucleotides read TGTGCCACCAGCAGGCTCGTGGCGGACGGGGAGCTGTTTTTT. Its protein product is CATSRLVADGELFF.

This chain connects TRBV12-5 to TRBJ1-1; 9 bases are a match to TRBD1. V shed 6 bases, J shed 4 bases, and the junction held 6 bases outside the gene matches. CDR1 LGHNT and CDR2 FRNRAP come from the germline V gene. The CDR3 is 14 residues long. The CDR3 sequence is CASGPNRGRTEAFF. The CDR3 DNA sequence: TGTGCTAGTGGCCCTAACAGGGGGCGCACTGAAGCTTTCTTT.

V is TRBV21-1 and J is TRBJ2-2; the D call in the table, TRBD2, was not verified against the DNA. TRBV21-1 represents a pseudogene. The CDR3 is made up of 18 amino acids. The CDR3 is CASSKAAPVGGATGELFF. In DNA, the CDR3 is TGTGCCAGCAGCAAAGCTGCCCCCGTCGGAGGGGCAACCGGGGAGCTGTTTTTT.

This sequence joins TRBV10-3 and TRBJ2-4, with TRBD1 identical over 9 bases. CDR1 is ENHRY, CDR2 SYGVKD, per germline. Losses at the gene ends were 6 bases for V and 7 bases for J; bases not matched to a gene: 10. This CDR3 has 15 amino acids. The DNA for the CDR3 is TGTGCCATCAGAGACGTGGGGACAGGGACGAACATTCAGTACTTC. It encodes CAIRDVGTGTNIQYF.

The CDR3 DNA sequence: TGTGCCATCAGCGAGGGGCAGGGAAACACAGATACGCAGTATTTT. As protein: CAISEGQGNTDTQYF. This chain connects TRBV10-3 to TRBJ2-3; D assignment may be TRBD1 or TRBD2 (5 bases each). The CDR3 totals 15 residues. V was pared by 6 bases and J by 2 bases, with 15 bases between. The V gene's germline CDR1 is ENHRY and CDR2 SYGVKD.

This chain connects TRBV5-1 to TRBJ2-1, with TRBD2 matching over 8 bases. The germline V gene has CDR1 SGHRS and CDR2 YFSETQ. The CDR3 contains 17 residues. The V segment lost 4 bases and the J segment 3 bases; nucleotides outside the gene matches: 12. CDR3 bases: TGCGCCAGCAGCCTTCGGACTAGCAGCCCCATCTACAATGAGCAGTTCTTC. Residues: CASSLRTSSPIYNEQFF. Filled out from reference TRBV5-1 and TRBJ2-1, the complete variable domain reads KAGVTQTPRYLIKTRGQQVTLSCSPISGHRSVSWYQQTPGQGLQFLFEYFSETQRNKGNFPGRFSGRQFSNSRSEMNVSTLELGDSALYLCASSLRTSSPIYNEQFFGPGTRLTVL.

The rearrangement links TRBV2 to TRBJ2-3; weak D call: TRBD2 (5 bases). The CDR3 is 15 amino acids. Germline V gene lookup returns CDR1 SNHLY and CDR2 FYNNEI. The V end lost 6 bases, the J end lost 3 bases, and 16 bases lay between the germline ends. The CDR3 bases are TGTGCCAGCAGGGTAGCGAGAGTTAGGACAGATACGCAGTATTTT. It encodes CASRVARVRTDTQYF.

This chain joins TRBV24-1 and TRBJ1-2; perhaps TRBD1 as D (5 bases). Germline values: CDR1 KGHDR, CDR2 SFDVKD. Trimming stripped 3 bases from V and 8 bases from J, with 15 bases between. The CDR3 length is 14 residues. In DNA form, the CDR3 reads TGTGCCACCAGTGATCTGAAGCAGGGCGACGGCTACACCTTC. This sequence encodes CATSDLKQGDGYTF.

The chain is built from TRBV18 and TRBJ1-3; D might be TRBD1 (6 bases). This CDR3 region has 15 residues. In germline, CDR1 is KGHSH, CDR2 LQKENI. Deletions cut 5 bases from V and 0 bases from J, with 11 bases between. CDR3 sequence (DNA): TGTGCCAGCTCATCAGGGGTTATCTCTGGAAACACCATATATTTT. Translated, it gives CASSSGVISGNTIYF.

The chain uses TRBV6-6 and TRBJ1-1; 12 bases map to TRBD1. The CDR3 totals 14 residues. CDR1 is MNHNY, CDR2 SVGAGI, per germline (reference sequence). J gave up 4 bases and V 7 bases, and 4 bases lay outside the gene matches. CDR3 DNA sequence: TGTGCCAGCAAAGGGACAGGGGGCTCCACTGAAGCTTTCTTT. Translation: CASKGTGGSTEAFF.